This is a list of T cell receptor beta chains from one sample in a study of technical replicates of blood from a handful of donors. Produced via immunoSEQ multiplex PCR; TCRdb's table is partial and in-frame only. The repertoire has roughly 82,000 clones, 75% to 95% of them found once; the top ten carry approximately 0.27%. Source material: T cells isolated from PBMCs. The receptors here all came from a human donor in good health. The CDR3 runs from the conserved cysteine through the conserved F or W. The D gene is left open where the match is weak. Part of the rows lack a size; the others show once, few, many or a class for expanded clones.

J gene,V gene,clone size,D gene,CDR3 protein,CDR3 DNA
TRBJ1-2,TRBV28,.,.,CASSLGAGLWYGYTF,TGTGCCAGCAGTTTGGGAGCGGGGCTTTGGTATGGCTACACCTTC
TRBJ1-2,TRBV29-1,.,TRBD1,CSVVPGGDYGYTF,TGCAGCGTTGTCCCAGGGGGCGACTATGGCTACACCTTC
TRBJ2-7,TRBV15,once,.,CATSRVSSSEQYF,TGTGCCACCAGCAGAGTTAGTAGTTCCGAGCAGTACTTC
TRBJ2-1,TRBV14,.,.,CASSQAEDRELGNNEQFF,TGTGCCAGCAGCCAAGCGGAAGACAGAGAGCTAGGAAACAATGAGCAGTTCTTC
TRBJ1-2,TRBV4-1,.,TRBD1,CASNPPDRGGSSSNYGYTF,TGCGCCAGCAACCCCCCGGACAGGGGTGGTTCCTCCTCTAACTATGGCTACACCTTC
TRBJ2-7,TRBV7-9,.,.,CASSLVLRDEQYF,TGTGCCAGCAGCTTAGTCCTCCGAGACGAGCAGTACTTC
TRBJ2-6,TRBV4-2,.,TRBD1,CASSQDPGQGGAVSGANVLTF,TGTGCCAGCAGCCAGGACCCGGGACAGGGGGGTGCCGTCTCTGGGGCCAACGTCCTGACTTTC
TRBJ2-4,TRBV2,.,TRBD2,CASSSRLAGGDIQYF,TGTGCCAGCAGTTCCCGACTAGCGGGAGGGGACATTCAGTACTTC
TRBJ2-2,TRBV5-6,.,TRBD2,CASSLEVAGGHYTGELFF,TGTGCCAGCAGCTTGGAGGTAGCGGGGGGGCATTACACCGGGGAGCTGTTTTTT
TRBJ2-3,TRBV7-2,.,.,CASSWAYADTQYF,TGTGCCAGCAGCTGGGCGTACGCAGATACGCAGTATTTT
TRBJ2-3,TRBV7-9,.,TRBD2,CASSPGRGRFTDTQYF,TGTGCCAGCAGCCCAGGGAGGGGCCGCTTCACAGATACGCAGTATTTT
TRBJ1-1,TRBV9,.,.,CASSANDRWAEAFF,TGTGCCAGCAGCGCCAACGACAGGTGGGCTGAAGCTTTCTTT
TRBJ2-2,TRBV5-4,.,TRBD1,CASSQQGQTTGELFF,TGTGCCAGCAGCCAACAGGGGCAGACCACCGGGGAGCTGTTTTTT
TRBJ2-1,TRBV19,.,.,CASNFRFSDEQFF,TGTGCCAGTAATTTCAGGTTTTCAGATGAGCAGTTCTTC
TRBJ1-6,TRBV25-1,.,.,CASSEWVWRSLGGTLHF,TGTGCCAGCAGTGAATGGGTCTGGAGGAGCCTCGGGGGAACCCTCCACTTT
TRBJ2-2,TRBV11-2,.,.,CASSLGLAINTGELFF,TGTGCCAGCAGCTTAGGGCTAGCGATTAACACCGGGGAGCTGTTTTTT
TRBJ1-2,TRBV28,.,.,CASSTQGTVNYGYTF,TGTGCCAGCAGTACCCAGGGGACGGTTAACTATGGCTACACCTTC
TRBJ1-1,TRBV9,few,.,CASSVGGVPELRFF,TGTGCCAGCAGCGTAGGGGGGGTCCCTGAGTTGCGGTTCTTT
TRBJ1-1,TRBV5-1,.,.,CASSLEQGLTEAFF,TGCGCCAGCAGCTTGGAGCAGGGTTTGACTGAAGCTTTCTTT
TRBJ2-4,TRBV11-2,.,TRBD2,CASSLTRQETFGGVQYF,TGTGCCAGCAGCTTGACTAGACAGGAGACCTTCGGGGGGGTTCAGTACTTC
TRBJ2-7,TRBV28,.,.,CASSQRDRDSYEQYF,TGTGCCAGCAGTCAAAGGGATCGGGACTCTTACGAGCAGTACTTC
TRBJ1-5,TRBV4-1,.,TRBD1,CASSQETGSFQPQHF,TGCGCCAGCAGCCAGGAGACAGGGTCCTTCCAGCCCCAGCATTTT
TRBJ2-6,TRBV5-4,.,TRBD1,CASSLTGGSGANVLTF,TGTGCCAGCAGCTTGACAGGGGGCTCTGGGGCCAACGTCCTGACTTTC
TRBJ2-3,TRBV6-4,once,TRBD2,CASSPSGTSTDTQYF,TGTGCCAGCAGTCCTAGCGGGACTAGCACAGATACGCAGTATTTT
TRBJ2-3,TRBV19,few,TRBD2,CATGLADGTDTQYF,TGTGCCACGGGACTAGCGGACGGCACAGATACGCAGTATTTT
TRBJ2-5,TRBV6-1,.,.,CASSTGKTQYF,TGTGCCAGCAGTACAGGGAAGACCCAGTACTTC